This T cell receptor beta chain was identified in a study of cytomegalovirus exposure and HLA in healthy donors. Researchers ran the PCR with 60 Vbeta and 13 Jbeta primers. TCRdb keeps only in-frame clones here, not all; method: immunoSEQ multiplex PCR. The data show fewer than 150,000 clones, with around 72% seen just once and over 13% held by the top ten. The CDR3 is 17 amino acids. From germline, CDR1 is LGHNA and CDR2 YNFKEQ. Germline trimming cut 4 bases from V and 6 bases from J; bases unmatched to any gene: 12. The clonotype originates from a human donor in good health. The rearrangement joins TRBV4-2 to TRBJ1-3; TRBD1 agrees at 10 bases. Sequenced: PBMCs. This chain's CDR3 is CASSLQGGQGVVNTIYF. CDR3 nucleotide sequence: TGTGCCAGCAGCCTGCAAGGCGGACAGGGGGTAGTAAACACCATATATTTT.